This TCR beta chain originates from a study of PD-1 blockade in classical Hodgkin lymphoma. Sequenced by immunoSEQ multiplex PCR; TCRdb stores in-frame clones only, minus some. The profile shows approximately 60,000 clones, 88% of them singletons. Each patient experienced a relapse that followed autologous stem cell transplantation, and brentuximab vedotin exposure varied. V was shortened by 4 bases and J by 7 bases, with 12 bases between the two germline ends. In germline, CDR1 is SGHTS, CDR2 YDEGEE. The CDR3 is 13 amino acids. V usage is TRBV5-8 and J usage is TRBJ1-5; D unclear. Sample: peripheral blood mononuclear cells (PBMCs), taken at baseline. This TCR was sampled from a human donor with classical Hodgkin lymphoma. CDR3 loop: CASSPGDGQPQHF. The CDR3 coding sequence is TGTGCCAGCAGCCCCGGCGATGGGCAGCCCCAGCATTTT.